The present T cell receptor (beta chain) was sequenced within a study of regulatory T cells in long-lasting Graves disease. Study observations and caveats: Whereas about a thousand public clonotypes were shared by new patients, persistent patients shared more, at 2,500 to 3,000.

This sample's time point: newly diagnosed GD, antithyroid drugs for less than 3 months. PBMC RNA served as the TCR library source. An endocrinology department located in Xi'an, China, was where the patients came from. Details on this clonotype: The target antigen is unknown.

In building TCR beta libraries, iRepertoire HTBI primers were used together with Arm-PCR of CDR3 regions. One entry per CDR3 protein, called by TCRdb with MiXCR from the multiplex PCR reads. This sample has hundreds of thousands of distinct CDR3 sequences; around 11% occur once, and the top ten carry around 10%. V lost 2 bases, J lost 4 bases, and 13 bases lay in between. Germline loops: CDR1 MGHRA, CDR2 YSYEKL. The CDR3 loop spans 15 amino acids. This sample was shared with a second study, whose subject was T cells in Graves' hyperthyroidism and ophthalmopathy. That source adds: Patients aged 18 to 65 had newly diagnosed hyperthyroidism of under 2 months' duration.

The chain employs TRBV4-1 and TRBJ2-3; tentatively, D is TRBD1 (5 bases). This clonotype was obtained from a woman in her twenties or thirties with Graves disease. The starting material was peripheral blood mononuclear cells (PBMCs), obtained at new diagnosis, from a patient treated with antithyroid drugs. The CDR3 DNA sequence: TGCGCCAGCAGCCAAACCAGGGAATCTCCAGATACGCAGTATTTT. Encoded protein: CASSQTRESPDTQYF.